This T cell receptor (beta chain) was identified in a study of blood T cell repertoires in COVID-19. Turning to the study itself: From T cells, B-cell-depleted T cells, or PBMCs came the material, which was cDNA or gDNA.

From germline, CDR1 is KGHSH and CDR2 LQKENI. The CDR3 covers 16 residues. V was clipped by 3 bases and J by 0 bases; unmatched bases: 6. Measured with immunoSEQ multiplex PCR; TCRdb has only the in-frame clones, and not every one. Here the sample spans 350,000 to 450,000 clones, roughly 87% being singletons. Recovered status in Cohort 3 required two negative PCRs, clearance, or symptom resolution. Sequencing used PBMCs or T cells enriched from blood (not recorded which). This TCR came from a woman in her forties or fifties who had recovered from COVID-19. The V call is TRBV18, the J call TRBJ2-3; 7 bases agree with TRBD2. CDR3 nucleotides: TGTGCCAGCTCACCCCCGTGGCGGGGGAGCACAGATACGCAGTATTTT. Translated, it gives CASSPPWRGSTDTQYF. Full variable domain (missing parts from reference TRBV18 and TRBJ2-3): NAGVMQNPRHLVRRRGQEARLRCSPMKGHSHVYWYRQLPEEGLKFMVYLQKENIIDESGMPKERFSAEFPKEGPSILRIQQVVRGDSAAYFCASSPPWRGSTDTQYFGPGTRLTVL.